A single T cell receptor beta chain is shown here with its context. Its target antigen remains unknown. One base away there is no much larger clone; base qualities are not given. This entry comes from a study of blood T cell repertoires in COVID-19 (dated by TCRdb to the early 2020s). Regarding the complete study: Samples from collaborators originated in the United States, Italy and Spain and spanned both the acute and convalescent phases of COVID-19. The material from the prospective study consisted of cDNA or gDNA derived from T cells, B-cell-depleted T cells, or PBMCs. Deeply sampled blood TCRbeta repertoires from subjects exposed to, actively infected with, or recovered from COVID-19 were included in the dataset. The repertoires were made available in a free public database intended to serve as a resource for research on the immune response to SARS-CoV-2. The samples were drawn from the first 160 participants of the ongoing ImmuneRACE study and from over 950 subjects provided by 6 global collaborators. A de-identified subject ID, COVID-19 status, age in years and sex were almost always included in the sample metadata. Where available, HLA class I and class II types were obtained from metadata supplied by the sample provider rather than from assay-based typing.

Each collaborating institution followed its own protocols to collect whole blood in K2EDTA tubes. For TCRbeta analysis, collaborators shipped samples in one of three forms: frozen whole blood, isolated PBMCs, or DNA extracted from either of those sample types. The full study reports these points: How much clinical and demographic metadata was included differed by source and by participant, and the metadata was provided uncurated.

TCRbeta CDR3 regions were amplified from genomic DNA by means of the immunoSEQ Assay, a bias-controlled multiplex PCR. As for how the authors treated the data: Nucleated cell counts per sample were estimated from amplification of reference gene primers within the assay. To quantify the absolute abundance of each unique TCRbeta CDR3 rearrangement, sequence reads were collapsed and filtered. For each sample, productive Simpson clonality was calculated as the square root of Simpson's diversity index across productive rearrangements. Entries here come from immuneACCESS through TCRdb and include only in-frame sequences with V and J called. Some clones fail to appear in such tables; in the studies checked, an unresolved V gene covers under half of the shortfall, and the cause of the remainder is unknown. D and trimming were read from the DNA, whereas the V and J calls and clone size are those reported in that table. The sample table records some 110,000 clones; over 75% of these occur just once. Of the sample, 4% to 5% is held by the ten largest clones.

The CDR3, cysteine through phenylalanine, is 14 amino acids long. Solely the CDR3 DNA is kept, with 42 bases framed from the first base. Compared with germline, V lacks 5 bases and J lacks 7 bases; bases without a gene match: 5. For CDR1 and CDR2, the germline V gene (reference sequence) lists GTSNPN and SVGIG. The sample was peripheral blood. This sequence originates from a woman aged 70-85 years with acute or convalescent COVID-19. This chain is built from TRBV30 and TRBJ1-6, and 10 bases in between align with TRBD1. The CDR3 sequence is CAWDPGQGNSPLHF. The DNA sequence follows: TGTGCCTGGGACCCGGGACAGGGGAATTCACCCCTCCACTTT.